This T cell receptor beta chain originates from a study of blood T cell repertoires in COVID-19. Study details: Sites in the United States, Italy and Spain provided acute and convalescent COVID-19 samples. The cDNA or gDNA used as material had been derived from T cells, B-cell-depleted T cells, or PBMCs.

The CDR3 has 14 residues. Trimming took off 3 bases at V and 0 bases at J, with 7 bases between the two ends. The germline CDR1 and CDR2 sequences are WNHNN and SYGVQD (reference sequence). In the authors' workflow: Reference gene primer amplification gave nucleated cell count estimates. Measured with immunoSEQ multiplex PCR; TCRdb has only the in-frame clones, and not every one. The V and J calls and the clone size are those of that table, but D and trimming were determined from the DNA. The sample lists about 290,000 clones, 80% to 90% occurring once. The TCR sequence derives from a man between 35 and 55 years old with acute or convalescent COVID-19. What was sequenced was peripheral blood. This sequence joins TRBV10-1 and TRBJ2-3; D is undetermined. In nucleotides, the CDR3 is TGCGCCAGCAGTGACCGCAGAAGCACAGATACGCAGTATTTT. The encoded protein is CASSDRRSTDTQYF.